This paragraph reports one T cell receptor (beta chain). This clonotype was detected ten times or more. Its recognized antigen is unknown. Nothing much larger sits one base from this clone, and base qualities are not available. Read against the paper, the sample's treatment or condition label means: allogeneic hematopoietic cell transplantation with graft depleted of TCRalphabeta T cells and CD19 B cells. TCRalphabeta/CD19-depleted allogeneic hematopoietic cell grafts were given to the transplant recipients, all of whom were children. Receptor libraries were prepared by PCR. TCRdb lists the instrument as Illumina HiSeq 2500. To normalize quantification of the TCRbeta repertoire, the TCR libraries were built with molecular barcoding that relied on unique molecular identifiers. TCRdb applied fastp at Q25 and MiXCR to the public reads, then kept only in-frame beta chains. Each CDR3 protein appears once, grouped with its most common genes and DNA. In this sample the table shows about 110,000 distinct CDR3 sequences, almost 6.5% of which occur a single time. The leading ten clones occupy about 23% of the sample.

CDR1 and CDR2, looked up from the germline V gene, are LGHNA and YSLEER. Cut back by 4 bases and 4 bases, the V and J ends lie 16 bases apart. Taken from cysteine to phenylalanine, the CDR3 has 15 residues. The DNA shown is the 45-base CDR3, in frame from base 1. These data originate in a study of T-cell reconstitution after alpha-beta-depleted transplantation in children (TCRdb year 2016). For the study in its entirety: The study quantitatively tracked T-cell immune reconstitution after TCRalphabeta/CD19-depleted allogeneic hematopoietic cell transplantation in children using TCR repertoire profiling. Overall study outcomes, separate from this receptor: About two months after transplant, the apparently early recovery of alphabetaT-cell counts reportedly depended on just several hundred clones that had expanded rapidly and came from non-depleted graft cells. The frequencies of hyperexpanded clones fell over the following months, and after one year, T-cell counts and TCRbeta diversity were mostly attributed to newly produced T cells. In some patients, the high TCRbeta diversity seen at day 60 was put down to recipient T cells and intrathymic progenitors that had survived conditioning.

Sequencing used PBMCs, mostly from graft donor cells, obtained 360 days after TCRalphabeta/CD19-depleted stem cell transplant. The receptor's source is a male patient between 2 and 10 years old who had a stem cell transplant for acute lymphoblastic leukemia, so the T cells may come from the graft donor. The sequence joins TRBV4-3 to TRBJ1-1, with TRBD1 perhaps the D gene, on 5 matching bases. The CDR3 here reads CASSLKHRGGTEAFF. DNA sequence: TGCGCCAGCAGCCTTAAACATCGGGGGGGCACTGAAGCTTTCTTT.